Listed below are T cell receptor beta chains from one sample, sequenced in a study of a mutant IDH1 vaccine in newly diagnosed glioma. TCRdb's copy holds only in-frame clones and misses some; the assay was immunoSEQ multiplex PCR. The sample lists about 36,000 clones, about four fifths seen once, with about 12% in the top ten. These receptors lack a known antigen. Sequencing used PBMCs, obtained from a glioma patient whose treatment included an IDH1 peptide vaccine. These receptors all come from a middle-aged man with glioma. Each CDR3 is given with its conserved first and last residue. Fields, in order: clone size, J gene, D gene, V gene, CDR3 DNA, CDR3 protein. D genes are given only for firm matches. Clone size, where shown, is once, few, many, or a class for clones that have expanded.

clone_size: medium-sized
j_call: TRBJ2-7
d_call: TRBD1
v_call: TRBV4-1
cdr3_nt: TGCGCCAGCAGCCAAGAGGCGACAGGGCCGTCCTACGAGCAGTACTTC
cdr3_aa: CASSQEATGPSYEQYF

clone_size: .
j_call: TRBJ2-7
d_call: TRBD2
v_call: TRBV14
cdr3_nt: TGTGCCAGCAGCTGGACTAGCGGGAGGTTCTACGAGCAGTACTTC
cdr3_aa: CASSWTSGRFYEQYF

clone_size: .
j_call: TRBJ2-1
d_call: TRBD1
v_call: TRBV5-1
cdr3_nt: TGCGCCAGCAGCTTGGATGGAACAGGGGAAAGGTCCTACAATGAGCAGTTCTTC
cdr3_aa: CASSLDGTGERSYNEQFF

clone_size: .
j_call: TRBJ2-7
d_call: .
v_call: TRBV6-5
cdr3_nt: TGTGCCAGCAAGGGGACACTCAGCTCCTACGAGCAGTACTTC
cdr3_aa: CASKGTLSSYEQYF

clone_size: .
j_call: TRBJ1-5
d_call: .
v_call: TRBV10-3
cdr3_nt: TGTGCCATCGGATCGACCGTTGATCAGCCCCAGCATTTT
cdr3_aa: CAIGSTVDQPQHF

clone_size: few
j_call: TRBJ1-6
d_call: .
v_call: TRBV7-9
cdr3_nt: TGTGCCAGCAGCTTAGTGGATTCACCCCTCCACTTT
cdr3_aa: CASSLVDSPLHF

clone_size: .
j_call: TRBJ1-5
d_call: TRBD1
v_call: TRBV27
cdr3_nt: TGTGCCAGCAGTTTATCTTGGGGCCTAATGCAGGGGGGGCATCAGCCCCAGCATTTT
cdr3_aa: CASSLSWGLMQGGHQPQHF

clone_size: .
j_call: TRBJ2-3
d_call: .
v_call: TRBV6-6
cdr3_nt: TGTGCCAGCACCACTGGAAGCACAGATACGCAGTATTTT
cdr3_aa: CASTTGSTDTQYF

clone_size: .
j_call: TRBJ2-7
d_call: .
v_call: TRBV5-4
cdr3_nt: TGTGCCAGCAGCCCGGCGCGGGCGGGGGCAAACTACGAGCAGTACTTC
cdr3_aa: CASSPARAGANYEQYF

clone_size: once
j_call: TRBJ2-6
d_call: .
v_call: TRBV4-3
cdr3_nt: TGCGCCAGCAGCCAAGAACACTCTGGGGCCAACGTCCTGACTTTC
cdr3_aa: CASSQEHSGANVLTF

clone_size: few
j_call: TRBJ1-1
d_call: .
v_call: TRBV6-5
cdr3_nt: TGTGCCAGCAGTTACTCGATTGGCATCCGGTCTGAAGCTTTCTTT
cdr3_aa: CASSYSIGIRSEAFF

clone_size: .
j_call: TRBJ2-2
d_call: TRBD2
v_call: TRBV7-2
cdr3_nt: TGTGCCAGCATCTCCGGCGGGAGGCAGTTTTCCGGGGAGCTGTTTTTT
cdr3_aa: CASISGGRQFSGELFF

clone_size: .
j_call: TRBJ2-5
d_call: .
v_call: TRBV11-1
cdr3_nt: TGTGCCAGCAGCCCACATCGGGGACATGCGGGCGGGACCCAGTACTTC
cdr3_aa: CASSPHRGHAGGTQYF

clone_size: once
j_call: TRBJ2-3
d_call: TRBD1
v_call: TRBV6-1
cdr3_nt: TGTGCCAGCAGGGACAGGGGAAGTGCGGCAGATACGCAGTATTTT
cdr3_aa: CASRDRGSAADTQYF